This note documents a single T cell receptor beta chain sequence. Antigen: not known. The data are from a study of cytomegalovirus exposure and HLA in healthy donors. General study findings and limits: Cytomegalovirus association was listed for 164 TCR beta chains. As immune exposure information, only CMV serostatus was available. Roughly uniform depth of sequencing across donors was assumed in presence/absence analyses. For TCR beta chains, V- and J-gene trimming was later linked to a missense DCLRE1C variant.

60 Vbeta and 13 Jbeta primers were used in PCR. TCRdb keeps only in-frame clones here, not all; method: immunoSEQ multiplex PCR. The table shows approximately 73,000 clones, with roughly 79% occurring only once. CDR3 length: 17 amino acids. V lost 0 bases to trimming and J lost 4 bases; unmatched junction nucleotides: 7. CDR1 and CDR2 from the germline V gene are SGHTA and FQGNSA. This receptor was identified in a woman between 40 and 55 years old in good health and CMV-seropositive. V gene TRBV7-2 combines with J gene TRBJ2-3, with TRBD2 matching 10 bases. Sequencing was done on a sample of PBMCs. The CDR3 sequence: CASSLAGTSVRSDTQYF. The CDR3, as DNA: TGTGCCAGCAGCTTAGCGGGGACTAGCGTCAGGTCAGATACGCAGTATTTT.